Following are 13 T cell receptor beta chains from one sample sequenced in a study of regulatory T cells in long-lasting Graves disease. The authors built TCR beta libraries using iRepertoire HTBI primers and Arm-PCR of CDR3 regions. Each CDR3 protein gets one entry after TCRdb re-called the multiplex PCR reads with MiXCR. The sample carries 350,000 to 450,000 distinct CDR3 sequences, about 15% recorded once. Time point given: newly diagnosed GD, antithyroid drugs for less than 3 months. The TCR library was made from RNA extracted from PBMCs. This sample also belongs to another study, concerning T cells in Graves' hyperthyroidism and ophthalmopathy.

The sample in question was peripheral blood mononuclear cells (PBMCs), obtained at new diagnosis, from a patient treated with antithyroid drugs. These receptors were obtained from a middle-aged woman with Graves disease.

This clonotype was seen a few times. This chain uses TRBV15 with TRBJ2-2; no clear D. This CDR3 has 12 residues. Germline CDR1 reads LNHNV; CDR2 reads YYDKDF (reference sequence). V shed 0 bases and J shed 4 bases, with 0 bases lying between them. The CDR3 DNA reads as TGTGCCACCAGCAGAGACACCGGGGAGCTGTTTTTT. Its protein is CATSRDTGELFF.

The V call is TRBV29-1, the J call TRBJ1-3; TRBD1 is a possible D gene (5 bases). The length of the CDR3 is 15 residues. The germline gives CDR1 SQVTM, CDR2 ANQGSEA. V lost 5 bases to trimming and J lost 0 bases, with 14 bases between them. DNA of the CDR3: TGCAGCGTTCCCTCGGACACCGACTCTGGAAACACCATATATTTT. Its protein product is CSVPSDTDSGNTIYF.

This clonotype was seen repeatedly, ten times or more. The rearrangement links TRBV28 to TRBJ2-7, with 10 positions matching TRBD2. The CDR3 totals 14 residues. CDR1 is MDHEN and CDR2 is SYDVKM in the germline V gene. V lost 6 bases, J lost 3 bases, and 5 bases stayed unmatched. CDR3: CASSGTSAYYEQYF. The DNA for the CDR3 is TGTGCCAGCAGCGGGACTAGCGCCTACTACGAGCAGTACTTC.

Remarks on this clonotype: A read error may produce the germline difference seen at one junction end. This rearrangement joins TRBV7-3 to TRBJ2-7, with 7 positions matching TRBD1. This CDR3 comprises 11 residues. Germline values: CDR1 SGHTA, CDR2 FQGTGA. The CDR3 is CASSVPGQSHF. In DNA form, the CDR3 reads TGTGCCAGCAGCGTTCCGGGACAGAGCCACTTC.

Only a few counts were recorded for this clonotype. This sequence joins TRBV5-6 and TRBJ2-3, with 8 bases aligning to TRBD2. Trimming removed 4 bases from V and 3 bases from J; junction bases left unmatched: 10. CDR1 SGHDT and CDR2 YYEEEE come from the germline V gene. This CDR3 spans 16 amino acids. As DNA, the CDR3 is TGTGCCAGCAGCGAATTAGCGGGACCGGTGACAGATACGCAGTATTTT. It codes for CASSELAGPVTDTQYF.

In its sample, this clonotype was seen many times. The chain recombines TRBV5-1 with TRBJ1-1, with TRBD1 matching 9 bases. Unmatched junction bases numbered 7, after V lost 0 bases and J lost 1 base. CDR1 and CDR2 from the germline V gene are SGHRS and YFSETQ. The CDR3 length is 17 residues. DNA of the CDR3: TGCGCCAGCAGCTTGGACGGGACAGGGTTTCGGAACACTGAAGCTTTCTTT. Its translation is CASSLDGTGFRNTEAFF.

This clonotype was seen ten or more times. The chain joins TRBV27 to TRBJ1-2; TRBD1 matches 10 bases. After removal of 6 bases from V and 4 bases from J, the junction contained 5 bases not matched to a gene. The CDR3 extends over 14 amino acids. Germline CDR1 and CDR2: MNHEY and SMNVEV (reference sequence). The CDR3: CASSMTGGGYGYTF. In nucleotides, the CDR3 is TGTGCCAGCAGCATGACAGGGGGCGGCTATGGCTACACCTTC.

CDR3 coding DNA: TGTGCCAGTAGTCTGCCTCTAAGGTTGGGCTATAATTCACCCCTCCACTTT. Translation: CASSLPLRLGYNSPLHF. This chain joins TRBV19 and TRBJ1-6; no definite D call. The CDR3 is 17 residues long. Germline loops: CDR1 LNHDA, CDR2 SQIVND (reference sequence). Between the trimmed V and J ends, which lost 5 bases and 3 bases, there was a span of 17 bases.

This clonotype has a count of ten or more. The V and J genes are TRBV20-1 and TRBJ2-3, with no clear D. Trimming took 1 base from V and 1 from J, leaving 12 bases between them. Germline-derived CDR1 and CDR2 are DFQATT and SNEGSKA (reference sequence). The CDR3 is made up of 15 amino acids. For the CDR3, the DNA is TGCAGTGCTAGAGCAATGGTCCTTGGCACAGATACGCAGTATTTT. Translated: CSARAMVLGTDTQYF.

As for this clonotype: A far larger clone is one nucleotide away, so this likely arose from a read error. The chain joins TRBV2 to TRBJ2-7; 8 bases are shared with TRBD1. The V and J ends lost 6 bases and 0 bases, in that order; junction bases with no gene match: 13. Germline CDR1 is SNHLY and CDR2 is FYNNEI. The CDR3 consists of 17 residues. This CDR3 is CASSLATGTGASYEQYF. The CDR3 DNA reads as TGTGCCAGCAGCCTAGCAACCGGGACAGGAGCCTCCTACGAGCAGTACTTC.

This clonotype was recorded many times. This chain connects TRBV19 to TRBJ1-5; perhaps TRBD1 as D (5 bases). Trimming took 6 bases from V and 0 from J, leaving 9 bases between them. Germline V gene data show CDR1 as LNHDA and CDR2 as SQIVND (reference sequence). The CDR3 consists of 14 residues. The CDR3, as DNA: TGTGCCAGTAGAAAAACAGGTAGCAATCAGCCCCAGCATTTT. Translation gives CASRKTGSNQPQHF.

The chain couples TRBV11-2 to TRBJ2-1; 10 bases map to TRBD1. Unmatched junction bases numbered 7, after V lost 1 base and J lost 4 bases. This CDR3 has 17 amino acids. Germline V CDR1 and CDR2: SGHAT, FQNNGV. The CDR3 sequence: CASSLAFGTGAYNEQFF. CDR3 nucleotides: TGTGCCAGCAGCTTAGCGTTCGGGACAGGGGCTTACAATGAGCAGTTCTTC. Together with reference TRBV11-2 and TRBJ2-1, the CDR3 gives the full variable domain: EAGVAQSPRYKIIEKRQSVAFWCNPISGHATLYWYQQILGQGPKLLIQFQNNGVVDDSQLPKDRFSAERLKGVDSTLKIQPAKLEDSAVYLCASSLAFGTGAYNEQFFGPGTRLTVL.

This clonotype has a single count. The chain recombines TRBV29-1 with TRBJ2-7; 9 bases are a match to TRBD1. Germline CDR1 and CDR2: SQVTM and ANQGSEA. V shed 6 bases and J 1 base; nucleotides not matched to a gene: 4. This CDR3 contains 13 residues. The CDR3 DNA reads TGCAGCGTCATAGGGACAGGGTCCTACGAGCAGTACTTC. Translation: CSVIGTGSYEQYF.